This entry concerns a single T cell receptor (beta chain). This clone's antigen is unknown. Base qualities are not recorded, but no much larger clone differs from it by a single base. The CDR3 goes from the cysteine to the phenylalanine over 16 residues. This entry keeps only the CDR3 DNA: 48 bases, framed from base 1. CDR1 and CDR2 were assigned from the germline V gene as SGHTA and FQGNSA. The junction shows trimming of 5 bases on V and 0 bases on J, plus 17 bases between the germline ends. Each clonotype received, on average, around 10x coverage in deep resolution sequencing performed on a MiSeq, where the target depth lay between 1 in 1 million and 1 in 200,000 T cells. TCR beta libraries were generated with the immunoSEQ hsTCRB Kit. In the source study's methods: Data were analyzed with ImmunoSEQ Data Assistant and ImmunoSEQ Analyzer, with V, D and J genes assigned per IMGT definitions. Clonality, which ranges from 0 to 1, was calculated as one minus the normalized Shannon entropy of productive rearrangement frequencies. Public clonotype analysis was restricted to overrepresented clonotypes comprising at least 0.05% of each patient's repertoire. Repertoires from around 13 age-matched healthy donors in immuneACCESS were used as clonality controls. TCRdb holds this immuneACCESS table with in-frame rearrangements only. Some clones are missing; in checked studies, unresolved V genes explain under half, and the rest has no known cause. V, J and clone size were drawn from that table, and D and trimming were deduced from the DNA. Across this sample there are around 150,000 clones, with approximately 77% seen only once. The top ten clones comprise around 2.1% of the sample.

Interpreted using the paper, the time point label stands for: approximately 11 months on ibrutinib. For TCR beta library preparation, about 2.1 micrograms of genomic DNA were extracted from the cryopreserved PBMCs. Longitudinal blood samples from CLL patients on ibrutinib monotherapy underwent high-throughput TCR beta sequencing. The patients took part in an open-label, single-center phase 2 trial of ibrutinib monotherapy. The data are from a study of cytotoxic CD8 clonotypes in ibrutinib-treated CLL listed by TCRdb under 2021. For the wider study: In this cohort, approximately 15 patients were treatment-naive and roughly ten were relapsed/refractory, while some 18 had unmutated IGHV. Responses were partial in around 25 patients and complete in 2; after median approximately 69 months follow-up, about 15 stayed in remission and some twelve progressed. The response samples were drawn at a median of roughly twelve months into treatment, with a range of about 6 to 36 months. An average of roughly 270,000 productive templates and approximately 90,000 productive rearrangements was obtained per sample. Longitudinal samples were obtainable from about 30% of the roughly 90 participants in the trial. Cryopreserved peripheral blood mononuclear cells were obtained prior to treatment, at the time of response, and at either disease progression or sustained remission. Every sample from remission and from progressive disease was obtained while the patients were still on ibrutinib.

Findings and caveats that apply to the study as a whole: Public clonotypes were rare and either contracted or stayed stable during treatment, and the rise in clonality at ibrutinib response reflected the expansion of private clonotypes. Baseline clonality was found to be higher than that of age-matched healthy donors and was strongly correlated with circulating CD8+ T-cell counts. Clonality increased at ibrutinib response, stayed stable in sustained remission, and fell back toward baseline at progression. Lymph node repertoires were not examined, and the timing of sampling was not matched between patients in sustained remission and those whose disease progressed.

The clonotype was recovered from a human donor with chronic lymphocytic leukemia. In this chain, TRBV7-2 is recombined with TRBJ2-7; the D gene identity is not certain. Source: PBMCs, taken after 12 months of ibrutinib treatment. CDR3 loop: CASSPPLGRNSYEQYF. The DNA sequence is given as TGTGCCAGCAGCCCCCCCCTCGGTAGGAACTCCTACGAGCAGTACTTC.